A single T cell receptor (beta chain) is shown here with its context. The antigen is unknown. Sequenced by immunoSEQ multiplex PCR; TCRdb stores in-frame clones only, minus some. The sample shows 90,000 to 100,000 clones, 78% of them seen only once. The data stem from a study of cytotoxic CD8 clonotypes in ibrutinib-treated CLL. As for the study in general: Mean values per sample were 250,000 to 300,000 productive templates and more than 90,000 productive rearrangements.

Study conclusions and caveats: Progressing and sustained-remission patients had different sampling times. Exceeding age-matched healthy donors, baseline clonality also tracked the counts of circulating CD8+ T cells.

This CDR3 spans 14 amino acids. V lost 6 bases to trimming and J lost 4 bases, with 16 bases between them. Germline-derived CDR1 and CDR2 are MNHNS and SASEGT. Sequenced material: PBMCs, taken after 12 months of ibrutinib treatment. This chain links TRBV6-1 with TRBJ2-7; D tentatively fits TRBD1 or TRBD2 (5 bases each). The receptor's source is a human donor with chronic lymphocytic leukemia. The CDR3 DNA is TGTGCCAGCAGAGCCGGGACGTACATTTACGAGCAGTACTTC. Protein: CASRAGTYIYEQYF.